Listed below are T cell receptor beta chains from one sample, sequenced in a study of metastatic and nonmetastatic thyroid tumors. MiXCR reprocessed the PCR reads for TCRdb. Of around 15,000 clones in the sample, about 13% were seen once. Material for sequencing was blood. These receptors all stem from a female donor with papillary thyroid cancer or a benign thyroid nodule (not recorded which). Some clones in this sample may be carry-over from other donors' samples. Both conserved end residues are part of each CDR3. Each record gives: V gene, clone size, J gene, D gene, CDR3 protein, CDR3 DNA. A D gene is named only where the DNA matches it firmly. Size tells how often a clone was seen (once, few, many) or the class of an expanded clone, and some rows leave it out.

V: TRBV28; size: medium-sized; J: TRBJ2-7; D: NA; CDR3: CASRWGGPFYEQYF; DNA: TGTGCCAGCAGATGGGGGGGGCCCTTTTACGAGCAGTACTTC
V: TRBV12-3/TRBV12-4; size: NA; J: TRBJ1-2; D: NA; CDR3: CASTGFYGYTF; DNA: TGTGCCAGCACTGGGTTCTATGGCTACACCTTC
V: TRBV5-6; size: many; J: TRBJ2-1; D: TRBD1; CDR3: CASAGTGGYSYNEQFF; DNA: TGTGCCAGCGCCGGGACAGGGGGATACTCCTACAATGAGCAGTTCTTC
V: TRBV6-6; size: many; J: TRBJ2-7; D: NA; CDR3: CASSYSSTILYEQYF; DNA: TGTGCCAGCAGTTACTCGTCTACAATCCTCTACGAGCAGTACTTC
V: TRBV27; size: NA; J: TRBJ2-7; D: NA; CDR3: CASSRGATSSYEQYF; DNA: TGTGCCAGCAGTAGGGGGGCGACCAGCTCCTACGAGCAGTACTTC
V: TRBV20-1; size: many; J: TRBJ2-5; D: NA; CDR3: CSARDPGQETQYF; DNA: TGCAGTGCTAGAGATCCTGGACAGGAGACCCAGTACTTC
V: TRBV6-1; size: medium-sized; J: TRBJ1-2; D: TRBD1; CDR3: CASSVQRTGDLGGYTF; DNA: TGTGCCAGCAGTGTACAGAGGACAGGGGATTTAGGTGGCTACACCTTC
V: TRBV7-8; size: NA; J: TRBJ2-2; D: TRBD1; CDR3: CASRHTGGQNTGELFF; DNA: TGTGCCAGCAGGCATACAGGGGGCCAGAACACCGGGGAGCTGTTTTTT
V: TRBV25-1; size: many; J: TRBJ2-5; D: NA; CDR3: CASSLGSARWETQYF; DNA: TGTGCCAGCAGCCTGGGATCAGCACGCTGGGAGACCCAGTACTTC
V: TRBV11-1; size: many; J: TRBJ2-2; D: TRBD1; CDR3: CASSIYRTGPNTGELFF; DNA: TGTGCCAGCAGCATATACCGGACAGGGCCGAACACCGGGGAGCTGTTTTTT
V: TRBV6-2/TRBV6-3; size: few; J: TRBJ2-6; D: NA; CDR3: CASSYSHGGSSWANVLTF; DNA: TGTGCCAGCAGTTACTCTCACGGTGGCAGCTCTTGGGCCAACGTCCTTACTTTC
V: TRBV11-1; size: many; J: TRBJ2-7; D: TRBD1; CDR3: CASSPLPGQAPGGEQYF; DNA: TGTGCCAGCAGCCCTCTCCCTGGACAGGCCCCAGGGGGCGAGCAGTACTTC
V: TRBV5-1; size: NA; J: TRBJ2-3; D: NA; CDR3: CASSSSVSTDTQYF; DNA: TGCGCCAGCAGTTCTTCAGTTAGCACAGATACGCAGTATTTT